Listed here is a single T cell receptor beta chain. Its target is unknown. This record comes from a study of beta chain features in type 1 diabetes. Study-level points and caveats: In every one of the four CD4+ subsets, TCRB CDR3s were moderately but significantly shorter in Type 1 diabetes patients. Whatever favoring of shorter templates PCR might show would apply equally to patients and controls.

The entirety of the isolated RNA underwent reverse transcription, so expressed TCRB transcripts were sequenced. Clones were sequenced by immunoSEQ multiplex PCR, and TCRdb holds only the in-frame ones, with some missing. This sample yields roughly 730,000 clones, of which about an eighth are seen a single time; roughly 0.022% belongs to the top ten. Trimming cost V 3 bases and J 8 bases, with 14 bases left between them. Germline loops: CDR1 LNHDA, CDR2 SQIVND (reference sequence). The CDR3 is 14 amino acids. The sequence was obtained from a man aged 18 to 30 with type 1 diabetes. The sequencing input was naive CD4+ T cells from blood. The chain has TRBV19 and TRBJ2-4; weak D call: TRBD2 (5 bases). The CDR3 DNA is TGTGCCAGTAGTATCCCAGGAGGATGGTACATTCAGTACTTC. Protein: CASSIPGGWYIQYF. Using reference TRBV19 and TRBJ2-4 for the parts outside the CDR3, the full variable domain is DGGITQSPKYLFRKEGQNVTLSCEQNLNHDAMYWYRQDPGQGLRLIYYSQIVNDFQKGDIAEGYSVSREKKESFPLTVTSAQKNPTAFYLCASSIPGGWYIQYFGAGTRLSVL.